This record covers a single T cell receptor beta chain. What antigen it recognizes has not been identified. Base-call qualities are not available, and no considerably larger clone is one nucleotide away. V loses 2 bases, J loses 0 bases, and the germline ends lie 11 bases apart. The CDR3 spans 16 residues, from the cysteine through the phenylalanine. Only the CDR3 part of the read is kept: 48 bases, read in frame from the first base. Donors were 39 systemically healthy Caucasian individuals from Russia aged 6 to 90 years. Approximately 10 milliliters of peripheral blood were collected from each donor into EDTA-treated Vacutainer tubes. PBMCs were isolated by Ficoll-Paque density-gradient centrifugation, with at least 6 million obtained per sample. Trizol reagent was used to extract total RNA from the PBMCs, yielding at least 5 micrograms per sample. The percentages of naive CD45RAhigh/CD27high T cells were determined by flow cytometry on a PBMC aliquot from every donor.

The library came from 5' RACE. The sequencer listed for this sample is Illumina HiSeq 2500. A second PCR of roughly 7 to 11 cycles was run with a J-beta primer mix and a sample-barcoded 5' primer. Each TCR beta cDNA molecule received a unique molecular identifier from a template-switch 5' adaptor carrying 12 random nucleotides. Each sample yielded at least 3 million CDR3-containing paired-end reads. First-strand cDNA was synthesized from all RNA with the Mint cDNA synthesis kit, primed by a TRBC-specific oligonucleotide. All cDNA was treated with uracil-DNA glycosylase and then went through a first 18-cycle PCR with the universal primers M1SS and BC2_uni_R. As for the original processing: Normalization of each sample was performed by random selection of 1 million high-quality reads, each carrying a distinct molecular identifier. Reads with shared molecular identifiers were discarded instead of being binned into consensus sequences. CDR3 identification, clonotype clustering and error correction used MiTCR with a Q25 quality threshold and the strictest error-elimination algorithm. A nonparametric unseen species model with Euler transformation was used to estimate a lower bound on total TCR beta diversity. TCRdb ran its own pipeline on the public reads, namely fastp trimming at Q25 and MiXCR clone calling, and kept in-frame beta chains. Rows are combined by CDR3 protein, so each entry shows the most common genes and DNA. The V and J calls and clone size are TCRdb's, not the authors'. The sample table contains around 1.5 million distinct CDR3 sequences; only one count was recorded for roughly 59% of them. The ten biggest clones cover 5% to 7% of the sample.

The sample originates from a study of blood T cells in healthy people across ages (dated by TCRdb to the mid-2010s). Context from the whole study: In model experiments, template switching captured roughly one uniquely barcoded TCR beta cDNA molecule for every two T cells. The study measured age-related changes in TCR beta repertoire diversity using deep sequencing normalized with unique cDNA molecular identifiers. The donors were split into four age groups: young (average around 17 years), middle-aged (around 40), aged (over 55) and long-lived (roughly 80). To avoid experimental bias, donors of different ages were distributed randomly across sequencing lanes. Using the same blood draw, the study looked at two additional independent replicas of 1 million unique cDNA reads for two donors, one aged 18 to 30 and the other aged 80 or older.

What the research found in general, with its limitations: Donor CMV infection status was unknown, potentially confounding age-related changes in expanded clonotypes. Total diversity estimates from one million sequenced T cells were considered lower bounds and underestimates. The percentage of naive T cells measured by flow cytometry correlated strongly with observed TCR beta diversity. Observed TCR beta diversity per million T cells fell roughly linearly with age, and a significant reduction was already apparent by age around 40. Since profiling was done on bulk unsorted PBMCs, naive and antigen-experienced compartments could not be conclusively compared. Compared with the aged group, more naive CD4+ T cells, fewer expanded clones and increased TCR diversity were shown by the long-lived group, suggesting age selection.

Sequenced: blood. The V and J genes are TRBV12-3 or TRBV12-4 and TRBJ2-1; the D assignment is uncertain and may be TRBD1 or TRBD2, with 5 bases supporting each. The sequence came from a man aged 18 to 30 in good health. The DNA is TGTGCCAGCAGTTTAACTAGGGGTTACTCCTACAATGAGCAGTTCTTC. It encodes CASSLTRGYSYNEQFF.